The 10 T cell receptor beta chains below all came from one sample that was sequenced in a study of spatial heterogeneity in lung cancer. Sample time point: sample taken at primary tumor resection. Sequencing of whole RNA from tumor, nontumor lung or frozen PBMC involved no sorting. TCRdb fed the 5' RACE reads into MiXCR, producing one record per CDR3 protein. The sample contains tens of thousands of distinct CDR3 sequences, 5.2% of which appear only once. The sample was PBMCs, taken at surgery. These receptors all come from a female donor with early-stage non-small cell lung cancer.

This clonotype appeared many times. The genes are TRBV2 and TRBJ1-2, with 7 bases lining up with TRBD1. The CDR3 has 12 amino acids. CDR1 and CDR2 (germline): SNHLY, FYNNEI. With V trimmed by 2 bases and J by 6 bases, 0 bases remained unmatched. The CDR3 DNA reads TGTGCCAGCAGTGAAACAGGGGATGGCTACACCTTC. It specifies CASSETGDGYTF.

The chain employs TRBV20-1 and TRBJ2-7, with 8 nucleotides matching TRBD1. Germline lookup yields CDR1 DFQATT and CDR2 SNEGSKA (reference sequence). Losses at the gene ends were 6 bases for V and 2 bases for J; bases not matched to a gene: 9. The CDR3 runs to 14 residues. In DNA form, the CDR3 reads TGCAGTGCCAGGGGGCGGGTGCCACCCTACGAGCAGTACTTC. Amino acids: CSARGRVPPYEQYF.

The V and J genes are TRBV29-1 and TRBJ1-2; perhaps TRBD1 as D (5 bases). Germline V gene data show CDR1 as SQVTM and CDR2 as ANQGSEA. The CDR3 runs to 11 residues. CDR3 nucleotide sequence: TGCGGCTCCAGGGCGGGCTATGGCTACACCTTC. Its protein product is CGSRAGYGYTF.

This clonotype occurred a few times. The V gene is TRBV19, the J gene TRBJ2-5, with D maybe TRBD2 (5 bases). This CDR3 is 14 amino acids long. CDR1 is LNHDA and CDR2 is SQIVND in the germline V gene (reference sequence). Trimming pared 1 base from V and 5 bases from J, leaving 11 bases between. The CDR3 DNA is TGTGCCAGTAGTATAGGGACTGGAGGCGAGACCCAGTACTTC. This sequence encodes CASSIGTGGETQYF.

This clonotype showed up many times. The chain employs TRBV7-9 and TRBJ1-1; D possibly corresponds to TRBD1 (5 bases). CDR3 length: 16 residues. Germline CDR1 SEHNR, CDR2 FQNEAQ (reference sequence). Trimming removed 1 base at V and 5 bases at J, with 17 bases between. DNA for the CDR3: TGTGCCAGCAGCTTAGGAACCCTCGGGGGAGGGACTGAAGCTTTCTTT. It specifies CASSLGTLGGGTEAFF.

This clonotype was observed many times. This CDR3 is CASSSYGEQFF. The CDR3 nucleotides are TGTGCCAGCAGCTCATATGGTGAGCAGTTCTTC. The V gene is TRBV7-2, the J gene TRBJ2-1; D gene ambiguous. V lost 4 bases to trimming and J lost 9 bases, with 7 bases between them. CDR1 is SGHTA and CDR2 is FQGNSA in the germline V gene. CDR3 length: 11 residues.

This clonotype occurred many times. The chain links TRBV4-1 to TRBJ2-1; TRBD1 might be the D (5 bases). This CDR3 contains 16 residues. V was cut by 0 bases and J by 4 bases, with 13 bases left in between. The germline V gene has CDR1 MGHRA and CDR2 YSYEKL. The CDR3 region has the DNA TGCGCCAGCAGCCAAGATGGCAGGGTGGGTTACAATGAGCAGTTCTTC. The encoded protein is CASSQDGRVGYNEQFF.

This clonotype came up many times. DNA of the CDR3: TGTGCCAGCAGTAATGAGAATCCGTATGGCTACACCTTC. It codes for CASSNENPYGYTF. The chain uses TRBV12-3 or TRBV12-4 and TRBJ1-2; D is ambiguous. Trimming pared 5 bases from V and 5 bases from J, leaving 12 bases between. The CDR3 runs to 13 residues.

In its sample, this clonotype was seen many times. The V gene is TRBV5-6, the J gene TRBJ2-5, with unresolved D. The CDR3 covers 16 residues. V was cut by 0 bases and J by 0 bases, with 12 bases left in between. CDR1 SGHDT and CDR2 YYEEEE come from the germline V gene. CDR3 in amino acids: CASSLGPAGYQETQYF. The CDR3 bases are TGTGCCAGCAGCTTGGGTCCCGCCGGGTACCAAGAGACCCAGTACTTC.

This clonotype has a count of ten or more. The chain couples TRBV2 to TRBJ2-7; a weak D match, TRBD1 (7 bases). Germline CDR1 reads SNHLY; CDR2 reads FYNNEI. CDR3 length: 16 residues. V was cut by 8 bases and J by 7 bases, with 27 bases left in between. The CDR3 here is CASGLPSRGTVGEQYF. The CDR3 nucleotides read TGTGCCAGCGGACTACCCTCCAGGGGGACTGTAGGGGAGCAGTACTTC.